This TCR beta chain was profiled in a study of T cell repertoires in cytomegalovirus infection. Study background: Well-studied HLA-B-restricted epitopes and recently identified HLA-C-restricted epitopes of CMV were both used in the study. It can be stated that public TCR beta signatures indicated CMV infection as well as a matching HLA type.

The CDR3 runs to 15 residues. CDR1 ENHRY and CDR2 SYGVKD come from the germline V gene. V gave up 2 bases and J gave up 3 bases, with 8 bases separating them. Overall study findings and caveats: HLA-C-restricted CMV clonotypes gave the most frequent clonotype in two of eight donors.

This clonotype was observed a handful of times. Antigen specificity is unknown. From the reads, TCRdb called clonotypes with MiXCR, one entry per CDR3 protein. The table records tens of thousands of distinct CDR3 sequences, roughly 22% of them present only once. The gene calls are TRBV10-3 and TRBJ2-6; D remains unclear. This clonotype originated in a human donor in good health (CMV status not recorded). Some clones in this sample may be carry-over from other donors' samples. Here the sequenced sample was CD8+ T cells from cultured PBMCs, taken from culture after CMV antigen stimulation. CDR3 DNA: TGTGCCATCAGTGAGCTAGGTGGTGGGGCCAACGTCCTGACTTTC. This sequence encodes CAISELGGGANVLTF.